The 29 T cell receptor beta chains below come from one sample, sequenced in a study of cytomegalovirus exposure and HLA in healthy donors. Both 60 Vbeta primers and 13 Jbeta primers went into the PCR. Profiled with immunoSEQ multiplex PCR; TCRdb holds only in-frame clones, not every one. The sample contains fewer than 250,000 clones, about three quarters of which appear only once. Material for sequencing was PBMCs. These receptors all come from a woman aged 25 to 45 in good health and CMV-seropositive.

This sequence joins TRBV7-3 and TRBJ2-1; 7 nucleotides agree with TRBD2. The germline gives CDR1 SGHTA, CDR2 FQGTGA. The CDR3 has 16 amino acids. The V gene end was trimmed by 1 base and the J gene end by 4 bases; junction bases not matched to a gene: 7. The CDR3 nucleotides read TGTGCCAGCAGCTTAAGTGGCGGGAGAATATACAATGAGCAGTTCTTC. Residues: CASSLSGGRIYNEQFF.

V usage is TRBV4-1 and J usage is TRBJ2-3; 10 bases fit TRBD2. V trimming: 3 bases; J trimming: 4 bases; junction bases outside the gene matches: 7. CDR1 and CDR2 from the germline V gene are MGHRA and YSYEKL. This CDR3 has 16 residues. DNA of the CDR3: TGCGCCAGCAGCCAGGTCATAGCGGGGGGAGCAGATACGCAGTATTTT. Amino acid sequence: CASSQVIAGGADTQYF.

V usage is TRBV27 and J usage is TRBJ1-1, with 7 bases matching TRBD1. The J segment lost 6 bases and the V segment lost 5 bases, leaving 9 bases of the junction unmatched. This CDR3 is 14 amino acids long. Germline lookup yields CDR1 MNHEY and CDR2 SMNVEV (reference sequence). The CDR3 here is CASSAYRGVAEAFF. The CDR3 nucleotides are TGTGCCAGCAGTGCGTACAGGGGAGTGGCTGAAGCTTTCTTT.

The rearrangement links TRBV19 to TRBJ2-3; tentative D call: TRBD2 (6 bases). V shed 4 bases and J shed 1 base, with 15 bases lying between them. Germline-derived CDR1 and CDR2 are LNHDA and SQIVND (reference sequence). This CDR3 comprises 16 residues. The CDR3 sequence is CASSSGGRDGTDTQYF. The CDR3 coding sequence is TGTGCCAGTAGTAGCGGCGGGCGGGACGGCACAGATACGCAGTATTTT.

A few counts support this clone. This rearrangement joins TRBV19 to TRBJ1-4; D is undetermined. Germline values: CDR1 LNHDA, CDR2 SQIVND (reference sequence). The V end lost 7 bases, the J end lost 11 bases, and 17 bases lay between the germline ends. CDR3 length: 13 residues. The CDR3 sequence is CASMEYGVRKLFF. CDR3 sequence (DNA): TGTGCCAGTATGGAGTACGGTGTTCGGAAACTGTTTTTT.

This rearrangement joins TRBV5-5 to TRBJ1-5; D unresolved. This CDR3 spans 14 amino acids. The germline V gene has CDR1 SGHKS and CDR2 YYEKEE (reference sequence). Trimming removed 2 bases at V and 2 bases at J, with 8 bases between. The CDR3 sequence is CASSLALGNQPQHF. The CDR3, as DNA: TGTGCCAGCAGCTTAGCCCTCGGCAATCAGCCCCAGCATTTT.

This clone has only one observation. The chain links TRBV4-2 to TRBJ2-2, with 11 bases lining up with TRBD2. V gave up 0 bases and J gave up 7 bases; unmatched junction bases: 1. Germline V gives CDR1 LGHNA, CDR2 YNFKEQ. The CDR3 consists of 15 residues. The CDR3 region has the DNA TGTGCCAGCAGCCAAGATACTAGCGGGAGCGGGGAGCTGTTTTTT. It translates to CASSQDTSGSGELFF.

The DNA for the CDR3 is TGCGCCAGCAGCACGACAGGGGGGAACACTGAAGCTTTCTTT. Residues: CASSTTGGNTEAFF. The chain uses TRBV5-1 and TRBJ1-1, with 9 bases matching TRBD1. From germline, CDR1 is SGHRS and CDR2 YFSETQ. The CDR3 has 14 amino acids. Trimming removed 4 bases from V and 1 base from J; junction bases left unmatched: 2.

The rearrangement uses TRBV5-1 and TRBJ2-5; no reliable D call. Germline V lookup: CDR1 SGHRS, CDR2 YFSETQ. V lost 2 bases and J lost 1, with 9 bases in between. The CDR3 runs 14 residues. CDR3 region: CASSFLTLQETQYF. CDR3 nucleotide sequence: TGCGCCAGCAGCTTCTTGACACTCCAAGAGACCCAGTACTTC.

This clone appeared a single time. This rearrangement joins TRBV19 to TRBJ1-1; perhaps TRBD1 as D (6 bases). The germline V gene encodes CDR1 LNHDA and CDR2 SQIVND (reference sequence). Trimming pared 3 bases from V and 3 bases from J, leaving 14 bases between. The CDR3 runs 15 residues. The CDR3: CASSISLGADTEAFF. CDR3 nucleotide sequence: TGTGCCAGTAGTATCTCTTTGGGGGCGGACACTGAAGCTTTCTTT. The whole variable domain, filled in from reference TRBV19 and TRBJ1-1, reads DGGITQSPKYLFRKEGQNVTLSCEQNLNHDAMYWYRQDPGQGLRLIYYSQIVNDFQKGDIAEGYSVSREKKESFPLTVTSAQKNPTAFYLCASSISLGADTEAFFGQGTRLTVV.

This clone was seen a few times. This chain connects TRBV5-1 to TRBJ1-1, with 7 bases lining up with TRBD1. CDR3 length: 12 amino acids. Germline CDR1 and CDR2: SGHRS and YFSETQ. The junction had 5 bases not matched to a gene; V was cut back by 4 bases and J by 8 bases. CDR3 sequence (DNA): TGCGCCAGCAGCCAGTCGGACAGGGAAGCTTTCTTT. Amino acids: CASSQSDREAFF.

This clone was counted between two and nine times. For the CDR3, the DNA is TGTGCCAGCAGCCCTTCCCCCCTAGCGGGAGGGTTCGATGAGCAGTTCTTC. Protein sequence: CASSPSPLAGGFDEQFF. The rearrangement joins TRBV7-3 to TRBJ2-1; 12 positions match TRBD2. Losses at the gene ends were 5 bases for V and 8 bases for J; bases not matched to a gene: 13. The CDR3 has 17 amino acids. In germline, CDR1 is SGHTA, CDR2 FQGTGA. The entire variable domain, with the rest obtained from reference TRBV7-3 and TRBJ2-1, is as follows: GAGVSQTPSNKVTEKGKYVELRCDPISGHTALYWYRQSLGQGPEFLIYFQGTGAADDSGLPNDRFFAVRPEGSVSTLKIQRTERGDSAVYLCASSPSPLAGGFDEQFFGPGTRLTVL.

The genes are TRBV7-8 and TRBJ1-4, with TRBD1 matching over 7 bases. V dropped 2 bases and J dropped 4; count of bases not matched to a gene: 4. CDR3 length: 15 residues. Per germline, CDR1 SGHVS and CDR2 FQNEAQ. Here the CDR3 DNA reads TGTGCCAGCAGCTTATGGGGACAGATTAATGAAAAACTGTTTTTT. It is translated as CASSLWGQINEKLFF.

To note about this clone: An end of the junction differs from the germline gene, which may be a read error. The genes are TRBV7-9 and TRBJ2-3; 9 nucleotides align to TRBD2. The V gene's germline CDR1 is SEHNR and CDR2 FQNEAQ (reference sequence). There are 11 residues in the CDR3. CDR3 in amino acids: CASSLGAGGDF. CDR3 DNA: TGTGCCAGCAGCTTGGGGGCGGGGGGGGATTTT. Filled out from reference TRBV7-9 and TRBJ2-3, the complete variable domain reads DTGVSQNPRHKITKRGQNVTFRCDPISEHNRLYWYRQTLGQGPEFLTYFQNEAQLEKSRLLSDRFSAERPKGSFSTLEIQRTEQGDSAMYLCASSLGAGGDFGPGTRLTVL.

The chain couples TRBV28 to TRBJ1-6; tentatively, D is TRBD1 (5 bases). The CDR3 runs 13 residues. CDR1 is MDHEN and CDR2 is SYDVKM in the germline V gene. V was clipped by 10 bases and J by 5 bases, with 12 bases between them. The CDR3 DNA reads as TGTGCCACGCGGGACGCCAATAATTCACCCCTCCACTTT. Amino acids: CATRDANNSPLHF.

This clone has a single count. The rearrangement links TRBV7-2 to TRBJ2-7; TRBD1 matches at 8 bases. Looked up from germline, CDR1 is SGHTA and CDR2 is FQGNSA. V trimming: 5 bases; J trimming: 3 bases; junction bases outside the gene matches: 9. The CDR3 consists of 15 residues. The CDR3 DNA reads as TGTGCCAGCAGCCTTGGACAGGGAAACTTCTACGAGCAGTACTTC. Protein product: CASSLGQGNFYEQYF.

This clone showed up just a few times. The chain joins TRBV11-2 to TRBJ1-2; TRBD1 matches at 10 bases. Germline assignment: CDR1 SGHAT and CDR2 FQNNGV. J gave up 7 bases and V 0 bases, and 5 bases lay outside the gene matches. This CDR3 spans 15 amino acids. The CDR3 DNA reads as TGTGCCAGCAGCTTAGAGCCGGGACAGGGGATTGGCTACACCTTC. This sequence encodes CASSLEPGQGIGYTF.

J is TRBJ1-2 and V is TRBV2; D perhaps matches TRBD1 (5 bases). Deletions cut 8 bases from V and 7 bases from J, with 14 bases between. The germline V gene has CDR1 SNHLY and CDR2 FYNNEI. The CDR3 covers 12 residues. The CDR3 DNA reads TGTGCCAGCCGTCCGCGGAGGGGTGGCTACACCTTC. It codes for CASRPRRGGYTF.

This clone appeared a single time. The chain uses TRBV4-1 and TRBJ2-5; D is uncertain. V dropped 0 bases and J dropped 1 base, with 9 bases sitting between them. Germline values: CDR1 MGHRA, CDR2 YSYEKL. The CDR3 consists of 15 residues. The CDR3 region is CASSQDRAPQETQYF. CDR3 DNA: TGCGCCAGCAGCCAAGATAGAGCCCCCCAAGAGACCCAGTACTTC.

The chain employs TRBV25-1 and TRBJ2-7, with TRBD1 matching over 9 bases. This CDR3 has 14 amino acids. The J segment lost 3 bases and the V segment lost 4 bases, leaving 4 bases of the junction unmatched. In germline, CDR1 is MGHDK, CDR2 SYGVNS. CDR3: CASSGGQGLYEQYF. The CDR3 region has the DNA TGTGCCAGCAGTGGGGGACAGGGACTCTACGAGCAGTACTTC.

This clone has just a few counts. V usage is TRBV10-3 and J usage is TRBJ1-5; D ambiguous. The CDR3 has 14 residues. The V end was cut by 4 bases, the J end by 1 base, with 8 bases between. Per germline, CDR1 ENHRY and CDR2 SYGVKD. In nucleotides, the CDR3 is TGTGCCATCAGTGGGGAGGGAAGCAATCAGCCCCAGCATTTT. It encodes CAISGEGSNQPQHF.

The CDR3 reads CATRMGQPNYGYTF. The CDR3 DNA is TGTGCCACCAGGATGGGGCAGCCTAACTATGGCTACACCTTC. V and J are TRBV19 and TRBJ1-2, with D possibly matching TRBD1 (5 bases). The V and J ends lost 10 bases and 0 bases respectively, with 15 bases between them. Germline-derived CDR1 and CDR2 are LNHDA and SQIVND (reference sequence). CDR3 length: 14 residues.

DNA for the CDR3: TGTGCCAGCAGCTCCCAACCGGACAGGGTAGCCTACGAGCAGTACTTC. Protein: CASSSQPDRVAYEQYF. The gene calls are TRBV5-5 and TRBJ2-7; 8 bases agree with TRBD1. In germline, CDR1 is SGHKS, CDR2 YYEKEE (reference sequence). V shed 3 bases and J 2 bases; nucleotides not matched to a gene: 10. There are 16 residues in the CDR3.

The chain recombines TRBV5-5 with TRBJ1-5; D may be TRBD1 (5 bases). This CDR3 is built from 16 residues. The germline V gene has CDR1 SGHKS and CDR2 YYEKEE (reference sequence). V was cut by 0 bases and J by 7 bases, with 17 bases left in between. This chain's CDR3 is CASSLDGRAAGQPQHF. The CDR3 DNA sequence: TGTGCCAGCAGCTTGGACGGCAGGGCGGCCGGACAGCCCCAGCATTTT. The full variable domain, with the rest looked up from reference TRBV5-5 and TRBJ1-5, is DAGVTQSPTHLIKTRGQQVTLRCSPISGHKSVSWYQQVLGQGPQFIFQYYEKEERGRGNFPDRFSARQFPNYSSELNVNALLLGDSALYLCASSLDGRAAGQPQHFGDGTRLSIL.

The rearrangement uses TRBV6-6 and TRBJ1-1; 10 positions match TRBD1. V was pared by 4 bases and J by 5 bases, with 7 bases of the junction left unmatched. The CDR3 runs 15 residues. CDR1 and CDR2 (germline): MNHNY, SVGAGI (reference sequence). The CDR3 region is CASSSPTGGGTEAFF. The CDR3 DNA follows: TGTGCCAGCAGTTCCCCGACAGGGGGCGGTACTGAAGCTTTCTTT.

The CDR3 reads CASSSPGEYGYTF. The CDR3 coding sequence is TGCGCCAGCAGCTCACCAGGGGAGTATGGCTACACCTTC. This chain links TRBV5-1 with TRBJ1-2, with D possibly matching TRBD1 (6 bases). The CDR3 has 13 residues. Germline V CDR1 and CDR2: SGHRS, YFSETQ. V was trimmed by 3 bases and J by 5 bases, leaving 11 bases between them.

The chain recombines TRBV7-2 with TRBJ1-1, with D maybe TRBD1 (5 bases). In germline, CDR1 is SGHTA, CDR2 FQGNSA. This CDR3 is 15 amino acids long. Trimming shortened V by 1 base and J by 5 bases, and 14 bases separated the two germline ends. For the CDR3, the DNA is TGTGCCAGCAGCTTAGGGGGGGGGTGGGGGACTGAAGCTTTCTTT. Translated: CASSLGGGWGTEAFF.

V gene TRBV15 combines with J gene TRBJ1-1; D unresolved. The V gene's germline CDR1 is LNHNV and CDR2 YYDKDF (reference sequence). Trimming shortened V by 0 bases and J by 1 base, and 9 bases separated the two germline ends. The CDR3 sequence is 15 residues long. The CDR3 spells CATSRDLGGNTEAFF. CDR3 DNA sequence: TGTGCCACCAGCAGAGATTTAGGAGGGAACACTGAAGCTTTCTTT.

This chain links TRBV28 with TRBJ1-4; D might be TRBD1 (6 bases). CDR1 and CDR2 (germline): MDHEN, SYDVKM. The CDR3 has 15 residues. Between the trimmed V and J ends, which lost 2 bases and 8 bases, there was a span of 15 bases. The CDR3 DNA sequence: TGTGCCAGCAGTTTAGGCGGCAGGGGAGAAGAAAAACTGTTTTTT. Translating gives CASSLGGRGEEKLFF.